Listed below are T cell receptor beta chains from one sample, sequenced in a study of T cell changes during pregnancy in multiple sclerosis. TCRdb's table, derived via immunoSEQ multiplex PCR, lists solely in-frame clones and lacks some. The table shows approximately 83,000 clones, with 90% to 95% occurring only once. This specimen consisted of peripheral blood, obtained in the third trimester of pregnancy. Every receptor here comes from a female donor with multiple sclerosis, enrolled in a pregnancy study. Each CDR3 is given with its conserved first and last residue. Fields, in order: CDR3 DNA, CDR3 protein, D gene, J gene, V gene, clone size. A D gene is named only where the DNA matches it firmly. Size is omitted from some rows. Given values are once, few, many or a class for expanded clones.

CDR3nt: TGTGCCAGCAGCTCCCTACCGGGACAGACCACCTACAATGAGCAGTTCTTC
CDR3aa: CASSSLPGQTTYNEQFF
d_gene: TRBD1
j_gene: TRBJ2-1
v_gene: TRBV11-3
abundance: .

CDR3nt: TGTGCCAGCAATTCGGTCGGGACAGATACGCAGTATTTT
CDR3aa: CASNSVGTDTQYF
d_gene: .
j_gene: TRBJ2-3
v_gene: TRBV5-4
abundance: .

CDR3nt: TGTGCCAGCAGTTTCCCCCGGGGGGCGGCCTACGAGCAGTACTTC
CDR3aa: CASSFPRGAAYEQYF
d_gene: .
j_gene: TRBJ2-7
v_gene: TRBV28
abundance: .

CDR3nt: TGTGCCAGTAGTATTACTAGCGGTATCTCCTACGAGCAGTACTTC
CDR3aa: CASSITSGISYEQYF
d_gene: TRBD2
j_gene: TRBJ2-7
v_gene: TRBV19
abundance: .

CDR3nt: TGTGCCACCAGCAGAGATCTGGGGGCAAGCACTGAAGCTTTCTTT
CDR3aa: CATSRDLGASTEAFF
d_gene: .
j_gene: TRBJ1-1
v_gene: TRBV15
abundance: once

CDR3nt: TGTGCCAGCAGGGGGAGGACATTCCTTAACTATGGCTACACCTTC
CDR3aa: CASRGRTFLNYGYTF
d_gene: .
j_gene: TRBJ1-2
v_gene: TRBV6-1
abundance: .

CDR3nt: TGTGCCTGGGGACAGACAGATACGCAGTATTTT
CDR3aa: CAWGQTDTQYF
d_gene: .
j_gene: TRBJ2-3
v_gene: TRBV30
abundance: .

CDR3nt: TGTGCCAGCAGGACCGGGACAGGAGGTTCCTACGAGCAGTACTTC
CDR3aa: CASRTGTGGSYEQYF
d_gene: TRBD1
j_gene: TRBJ2-7
v_gene: TRBV6-1
abundance: .

CDR3nt: TGTGCCAGCAGTTACTCCCCCGGGAGGGACAATGAGCAGTTCTTC
CDR3aa: CASSYSPGRDNEQFF
d_gene: TRBD2
j_gene: TRBJ2-1
v_gene: TRBV6-6
abundance: .

CDR3nt: TGCGCCAGCAGCTCGGACAGTCCGTGGAATGAGCAGTTCTTC
CDR3aa: CASSSDSPWNEQFF
d_gene: .
j_gene: TRBJ2-1
v_gene: TRBV5-1
abundance: .

CDR3nt: TGCGCCAGCAGCTGGGACAGGGCGAACACCGGGGAGCTGTTTTTT
CDR3aa: CASSWDRANTGELFF
d_gene: TRBD1
j_gene: TRBJ2-2
v_gene: TRBV5-1
abundance: .

CDR3nt: TGCGCCAGCAGGGCCCTAGTTACCCTGGCCAATGAGCAGTTCTTC
CDR3aa: CASRALVTLANEQFF
d_gene: .
j_gene: TRBJ2-1
v_gene: TRBV10-2
abundance: .

CDR3nt: TGTGCCAGCAGCCTAAGACATGGATCCTACGAGCAGTACTTC
CDR3aa: CASSLRHGSYEQYF
d_gene: .
j_gene: TRBJ2-7
v_gene: TRBV13
abundance: .

CDR3nt: TGTGCCACCAGCAGAGCCCCCGGGACTAGCGGACACAATGAGCAGTTCTTC
CDR3aa: CATSRAPGTSGHNEQFF
d_gene: TRBD2
j_gene: TRBJ2-1
v_gene: TRBV15
abundance: .

CDR3nt: TGTGCCAGCAACGTGGGACAGGGGGTTTTCACTGAAGCTTTCTTT
CDR3aa: CASNVGQGVFTEAFF
d_gene: TRBD1
j_gene: TRBJ1-1
v_gene: TRBV6-5
abundance: .

CDR3nt: TGTGCCAGCAGTTACTCGGGACTAGCTGGTACCGGGGAGCTGTTTTTT
CDR3aa: CASSYSGLAGTGELFF
d_gene: TRBD2
j_gene: TRBJ2-2
v_gene: TRBV6-5
abundance: once

CDR3nt: TGTGCCAGCAGCGTCTATCCGGGGGCCTACGAGCAGTACTTC
CDR3aa: CASSVYPGAYEQYF
d_gene: .
j_gene: TRBJ2-7
v_gene: TRBV9
abundance: .

CDR3nt: TGCGCCAGCAGCTTGGCTAGCGGAAACACAGATACGCAGTATTTT
CDR3aa: CASSLASGNTDTQYF
d_gene: TRBD2
j_gene: TRBJ2-3
v_gene: TRBV5-1
abundance: .

CDR3nt: TGCGCCAGCAGCTCCGACAGGGGTGGTTACACTGAAGCTTTCTTT
CDR3aa: CASSSDRGGYTEAFF
d_gene: TRBD1
j_gene: TRBJ1-1
v_gene: TRBV5-1
abundance: .

CDR3nt: TGTGCCAGTAGTAGAGGGGGCGCCGCGGGACCCGAGCAGTACTTC
CDR3aa: CASSRGGAAGPEQYF
d_gene: .
j_gene: TRBJ2-7
v_gene: TRBV19
abundance: .

CDR3nt: TGTGCCAGCAGGTTACAGGGGACCACTAATGAAAAACTGTTTTTT
CDR3aa: CASRLQGTTNEKLFF
d_gene: TRBD1
j_gene: TRBJ1-4
v_gene: TRBV2
abundance: .

CDR3nt: TGTGCCAGCTCCCCGGACAGGGGAGGCAATCAGCCCCAGCATTTT
CDR3aa: CASSPDRGGNQPQHF
d_gene: TRBD1
j_gene: TRBJ1-5
v_gene: TRBV18
abundance: .

CDR3nt: TGCAGCGCCAGACAGGGTAACTACGAGCAGTACTTC
CDR3aa: CSARQGNYEQYF
d_gene: TRBD1
j_gene: TRBJ2-7
v_gene: TRBV29-1
abundance: .

CDR3nt: TGCGCCAGCAGCCAAGATTGGACAGGAGCCTACGAGCAGTACTTC
CDR3aa: CASSQDWTGAYEQYF
d_gene: TRBD1
j_gene: TRBJ2-7
v_gene: TRBV4-3
abundance: .

CDR3nt: TGTGCCAGCAGCTACTTGGGACAGGGGCCGTTCTTC
CDR3aa: CASSYLGQGPFF
d_gene: TRBD1
j_gene: TRBJ2-1
v_gene: TRBV7-9
abundance: .

CDR3nt: TGTGCCAGCAGCGTAGCTAGCGGGAGGGCAGATACGCAGTATTTT
CDR3aa: CASSVASGRADTQYF
d_gene: TRBD2
j_gene: TRBJ2-3
v_gene: TRBV9
abundance: .

CDR3nt: TGTGCCAGCAGTTACGGGACTAGCTCCTACGAGCAGTACTTC
CDR3aa: CASSYGTSSYEQYF
d_gene: TRBD2
j_gene: TRBJ2-7
v_gene: TRBV6-5
abundance: .

CDR3nt: TGTGCCAGTAGTATGGACAGTTATCACACTGAAGCTTTCTTT
CDR3aa: CASSMDSYHTEAFF
d_gene: .
j_gene: TRBJ1-1
v_gene: TRBV19
abundance: .

CDR3nt: TGTGCCAGCAGCGTCGAAGGCGGGAGTAGCTCCTACGAGCAGTACTTC
CDR3aa: CASSVEGGSSSYEQYF
d_gene: TRBD2
j_gene: TRBJ2-7
v_gene: TRBV9
abundance: .

CDR3nt: TGTGCCAGCGGCAGATTGAACACTGAAGCTTTCTTT
CDR3aa: CASGRLNTEAFF
d_gene: .
j_gene: TRBJ1-1
v_gene: TRBV7-8
abundance: few

CDR3nt: TGTGCCAGCAGCAACACAGGGGTGGAACTGTTTTTT
CDR3aa: CASSNTGVELFF
d_gene: TRBD1
j_gene: TRBJ1-4
v_gene: TRBV6-5
abundance: .

CDR3nt: TGTGCCAGCAGCTTGGTATCAGATACGCAGTATTTT
CDR3aa: CASSLVSDTQYF
d_gene: .
j_gene: TRBJ2-3
v_gene: TRBV5-4
abundance: .

CDR3nt: TGTGCCAGCAGCTTAGTGAGGGACGAGCAGTACTTC
CDR3aa: CASSLVRDEQYF
d_gene: .
j_gene: TRBJ2-7
v_gene: TRBV7-9
abundance: .

CDR3nt: TGTGCCAGCTCACCAATTGGGGCCACTGAAGCTTTCTTT
CDR3aa: CASSPIGATEAFF
d_gene: .
j_gene: TRBJ1-1
v_gene: TRBV18
abundance: .

CDR3nt: TGTGCCAGCAGTGAAAGTAGGGGACAGTTCAATCAGCCCCAGCATTTT
CDR3aa: CASSESRGQFNQPQHF
d_gene: TRBD1
j_gene: TRBJ1-5
v_gene: TRBV6-1
abundance: .

CDR3nt: TGTGCCAGCAGCTTGCCCCCCGGGACTAGCGGGAGGCAGACCTACGAGCAGTACTTC
CDR3aa: CASSLPPGTSGRQTYEQYF
d_gene: TRBD2
j_gene: TRBJ2-7
v_gene: TRBV5-4
abundance: once

CDR3nt: TGCGCCAGCAGCTTGGGGCGGCGCTCCTACGAGCAGTACTTC
CDR3aa: CASSLGRRSYEQYF
d_gene: .
j_gene: TRBJ2-7
v_gene: TRBV5-1
abundance: .

CDR3nt: TGTGCCAGCAGCTTTTTTGGGACAAGGAGCAATCAGCCCCAGCATTTT
CDR3aa: CASSFFGTRSNQPQHF
d_gene: .
j_gene: TRBJ1-5
v_gene: TRBV5-5
abundance: .

CDR3nt: TGTGCCAGCAGTGAAGCACTCAGGGGCGAAATCCACGAGCAGTACTTC
CDR3aa: CASSEALRGEIHEQYF
d_gene: .
j_gene: TRBJ2-7
v_gene: TRBV2
abundance: .

CDR3nt: TGTGCCAGCAGTCCAGCGGGGGGCACTGAAGCTTTCTTT
CDR3aa: CASSPAGGTEAFF
d_gene: .
j_gene: TRBJ1-1
v_gene: TRBV27
abundance: once

CDR3nt: TGTGCCAGCAGCTTAACGGGACAGGAGGAGGATGGCTACACCTTC
CDR3aa: CASSLTGQEEDGYTF
d_gene: TRBD1
j_gene: TRBJ1-2
v_gene: TRBV5-4
abundance: .

CDR3nt: TGTGCCAGCTCACCAAAAGACAGGAGCACAGATACGCAGTATTTT
CDR3aa: CASSPKDRSTDTQYF
d_gene: .
j_gene: TRBJ2-3
v_gene: TRBV18
abundance: .

CDR3nt: TGTGCCAGTAGTATAGGACAACCTTTTTCCTACGAGCAGTACTTC
CDR3aa: CASSIGQPFSYEQYF
d_gene: .
j_gene: TRBJ2-7
v_gene: TRBV19
abundance: .

CDR3nt: TGTGCCAGTAGTATAGTCGGTTTGACCTACGAGCAGTACTTC
CDR3aa: CASSIVGLTYEQYF
d_gene: .
j_gene: TRBJ2-7
v_gene: TRBV19
abundance: .

CDR3nt: TGTGCCAGCAGATCCCTCGGGTCCCCGAACACCGGGGAGCTGTTTTTT
CDR3aa: CASRSLGSPNTGELFF
d_gene: .
j_gene: TRBJ2-2
v_gene: TRBV7-2
abundance: .

CDR3nt: TGTGCCAGCAGTGAATTCGAGCGGGTTGTCACTGAAGCTTTCTTT
CDR3aa: CASSEFERVVTEAFF
d_gene: .
j_gene: TRBJ1-1
v_gene: TRBV2
abundance: .

CDR3nt: TGTGCCAGCAGTTTAGGTGATCCAATGCGCGGAGGAAAACTGTTTTTT
CDR3aa: CASSLGDPMRGGKLFF
d_gene: .
j_gene: TRBJ1-4
v_gene: TRBV27
abundance: .

CDR3nt: TGTGCCAGCAGCCAAGAAGGCGGCCTAGCGGGGTATGGGGTTGCGGAGACCCAGTACTTC
CDR3aa: CASSQEGGLAGYGVAETQYF
d_gene: TRBD2
j_gene: TRBJ2-5
v_gene: TRBV4-2
abundance: .

CDR3nt: TGTGCCAGCAGTGAGGGGACAGGGGGCGGCGGGGAGCTGTTTTTT
CDR3aa: CASSEGTGGGGELFF
d_gene: TRBD1
j_gene: TRBJ2-2
v_gene: TRBV6-1
abundance: .

CDR3nt: TGTGCCAGCAGCCAAGGACCAGGGCCTAACTATGGCTACACCTTC
CDR3aa: CASSQGPGPNYGYTF
d_gene: .
j_gene: TRBJ1-2
v_gene: TRBV14
abundance: .

CDR3nt: TGTGCCAGCTCACCAATCGGGGAAGGAACCGGGGAGCTGTTTTTT
CDR3aa: CASSPIGEGTGELFF
d_gene: .
j_gene: TRBJ2-2
v_gene: TRBV18
abundance: .

CDR3nt: TGTGCCAGCAGTCGACTAGCGGGATTCTCTGGGGCCAACGTCCTGACTTTC
CDR3aa: CASSRLAGFSGANVLTF
d_gene: TRBD2
j_gene: TRBJ2-6
v_gene: TRBV27
abundance: .

CDR3nt: TGTGCCAGTAGTATCACATCCGGGACTAGTTATGAGCAGTTCTTC
CDR3aa: CASSITSGTSYEQFF
d_gene: TRBD2
j_gene: TRBJ2-1
v_gene: TRBV19
abundance: once

CDR3nt: TGTGCCCTAGGGGGCAGGGGCTATGGCTACACCTTC
CDR3aa: CALGGRGYGYTF
d_gene: TRBD1
j_gene: TRBJ1-2
v_gene: TRBV28
abundance: once

CDR3nt: TGTGCTAGCTGGGGGCTACGGACCTACGAGCAGTACTTC
CDR3aa: CASWGLRTYEQYF
d_gene: .
j_gene: TRBJ2-7
v_gene: TRBV7-7
abundance: once

CDR3nt: TGCGCCAGCACCCCTTTCACTAGCGCCAGGAGTGGCAATGAGCAGTTCTTC
CDR3aa: CASTPFTSARSGNEQFF
d_gene: TRBD2
j_gene: TRBJ2-1
v_gene: TRBV5-1
abundance: .

CDR3nt: TGTGCCAGTAGTACACAGGGGGGCAGGACTGAAGCTTTCTTT
CDR3aa: CASSTQGGRTEAFF
d_gene: TRBD1
j_gene: TRBJ1-1
v_gene: TRBV19
abundance: .

CDR3nt: TGTGCCAGCAGCTCGGCCGTCGCGGGAGGGTACAATGAGCAGTTCTTC
CDR3aa: CASSSAVAGGYNEQFF
d_gene: TRBD2
j_gene: TRBJ2-1
v_gene: TRBV28
abundance: .

CDR3nt: TGTGCCAGCAGCCGCCTGCGGGGCAGATACGAGCAGTACTTC
CDR3aa: CASSRLRGRYEQYF
d_gene: .
j_gene: TRBJ2-7
v_gene: TRBV7-2
abundance: .

CDR3nt: TGTGCCAGCAGCGTAGCTACTAGCCAAGAGACCCAGTACTTC
CDR3aa: CASSVATSQETQYF
d_gene: .
j_gene: TRBJ2-5
v_gene: TRBV9
abundance: .